This T cell receptor (beta chain) was captured by sequencing in a study of cytomegalovirus exposure and HLA in healthy donors. Notes on the study in general: In a later analysis, about 17,000 TCR beta sequences were associated with HLA alleles at 0.05 false discovery rate.

Primers for the PCR totalled 60 Vbeta and 13 Jbeta. TCRdb keeps only in-frame clones here, not all; method: immunoSEQ multiplex PCR. Found here are about 160,000 clones; the top ten clones hold roughly 2%. Comment on this clone: Its antigen is not known.

This clonotype originated in a man aged 30 to 39 in good health and CMV-seronegative. Source material: PBMCs.

CDR3 residues: CATSRAGTGALEGYTF. CDR3 coding DNA: TGTGCCACCAGCAGGGCCGGGACAGGGGCTTTGGAGGGCTACACCTTC. This sequence joins TRBV15 and TRBJ1-2; 10 nucleotides match TRBD1. The CDR3 loop spans 16 amino acids. V was pared by 3 bases and J by 8 bases, with 12 bases of the junction left unmatched. Germline V gives CDR1 LNHNV, CDR2 YYDKDF (reference sequence).